Shown below are 32 T cell receptor beta chains from a single sample sequenced in a study of blood T cells in healthy people across ages. The authors ran a second PCR of about 6 to 11 cycles using a sample-barcoded 5' primer and a J-beta primer mix. MiXCR, applied by TCRdb to the 5' RACE reads, yields one record per CDR3 protein. The sample records about 900,000 distinct CDR3 sequences, about 48% being singletons. Material: blood. The receptor set was obtained from a man in his thirties or forties in good health.

This sequence joins TRBV6-2 or TRBV6-3 and TRBJ2-3, with D perhaps matching TRBD1 (6 bases). The V gene's germline CDR1 is MNHEY and CDR2 SVGEGT. Deletions cut 6 bases from V and 4 bases from J, with 20 bases between. The CDR3 covers 16 residues. CDR3 sequence (DNA): TGTGCCAGCAGCCGCGAAAAACAGGGTCCAGCAGATACGCAGTATTTT. Translated: CASSREKQGPADTQYF.

This chain links TRBV20-1 with TRBJ2-7; a possible D gene is TRBD1 (5 bases). Trimming stripped 1 base from V and 5 bases from J, with 15 bases between. This CDR3 spans 14 amino acids. The V gene's germline CDR1 is DFQATT and CDR2 SNEGSKA (reference sequence). The CDR3 region is CSARVSRASDEQYF. CDR3 nucleotide sequence: TGCAGTGCTAGAGTATCCAGGGCTTCCGACGAGCAGTACTTC.

The chain uses TRBV28 and TRBJ2-3; 8 bases map to TRBD2. With V trimmed by 3 bases and J by 4 bases, 3 bases remained unmatched. The CDR3 is 14 residues long. Germline CDR1 is MDHEN and CDR2 is SYDVKM. The DNA for the CDR3 is TGTGCCAGCAGTTTCGGGGGGGTGGCAGATACGCAGTATTTT. It yields the protein CASSFGGVADTQYF.

This clonotype was seen only a few times. The rearrangement links TRBV5-1 to TRBJ1-4; 8 bases line up with TRBD1. J was trimmed by 7 bases and V by 3 bases; bases with no gene match: 8. The germline V gene encodes CDR1 SGHRS and CDR2 YFSETQ. The CDR3 has 15 residues. The CDR3 bases are TGCGCCAGCAGCTCGCAGGGGGCGCAGGGTGAAAAACTGTTTTTT. Protein: CASSSQGAQGEKLFF.

The V gene is TRBV6-6, the J gene TRBJ2-5; 7 nucleotides align to TRBD1. The germline gives CDR1 MNHNY, CDR2 SVGAGI (reference sequence). The CDR3 loop spans 15 amino acids. V shed 5 bases and J 1 base; nucleotides not matched to a gene: 7. The DNA of the CDR3 is TGTGCCAGCAGTACCTCGACAGGGCTCCAAGAGACCCAGTACTTC. This sequence encodes CASSTSTGLQETQYF.

This clonotype was seen only a few times. The CDR3 reads CASSQDPQETQYF. The CDR3, as DNA: TGTGCCAGCAGCCAAGATCCCCAAGAGACCCAGTACTTC. This sequence joins TRBV14 and TRBJ2-5; no firm D call. CDR1 is SGHDN and CDR2 is FVKESK in the germline V gene. V lost 0 bases and J 1 base, leaving 3 bases between the germline ends. The CDR3 sequence is 13 residues long. Using reference TRBV14 and TRBJ2-5 for the parts outside the CDR3, the full variable domain is EAGVTQFPSHSVIEKGQTVTLRCDPISGHDNLYWYRRVMGKEIKFLLHFVKESKQDESGMPNNRFLAERTGGTYSTLKVQPAELEDSGVYFCASSQDPQETQYFGPGTRLLVL.

This chain joins TRBV7-9 and TRBJ2-6; the D gene is possibly TRBD1 (6 bases). V lost 5 bases to trimming and J lost 2 bases, with 13 bases between them. This CDR3 is built from 16 residues. Germline V lookup: CDR1 SEHNR, CDR2 FQNEAQ (reference sequence). CDR3 loop: CASSANRDAGANVLTF. CDR3 coding DNA: TGTGCCAGCAGCGCCAACAGGGATGCTGGGGCCAACGTCCTGACTTTC.

CDR3 in DNA: TGTGCCATCAGTGAGCCTGGGACAGGGTCCCACGAGCAGTACTTC. It is translated as CAISEPGTGSHEQYF. The rearrangement links TRBV10-3 to TRBJ2-5; 9 nucleotides line up with TRBD1. TRBJ2-7 explains the end of the DNA better; the J call may be wrong. The CDR3 consists of 15 residues. Germline loops: CDR1 ENHRY, CDR2 SYGVKD.

This clonotype was seen a handful of times. V gene TRBV2 combines with J gene TRBJ1-1; no firm D call. The V gene lost 2 bases and the J gene lost 0 bases, with 7 bases spanning the gap. Germline V gene lookup returns CDR1 SNHLY and CDR2 FYNNEI. The CDR3 is made up of 14 amino acids. The CDR3 DNA is TGTGCCAGCAGTGAACGTCGGCTGAACACTGAAGCTTTCTTT. Translating it yields CASSERRLNTEAFF.

The chain employs TRBV7-9 and TRBJ1-2, with 8 bases that match TRBD1. The length of the CDR3 is 15 residues. J was trimmed by 7 bases and V by 0 bases; bases with no gene match: 7. Germline CDR1 and CDR2: SEHNR and FQNEAQ (reference sequence). CDR3 in DNA: TGTGCCAGCAGCTTAGCCTGGGACAGGTTCTCTGGCTACACCTTC. Protein: CASSLAWDRFSGYTF.

The chain is built from TRBV4-1 and TRBJ2-2; TRBD1 matches at 8 bases. Per the germline V gene, CDR1 is MGHRA and CDR2 is YSYEKL. The trim removed 4 bases at V and 1 base at J, leaving 5 bases unmatched. The CDR3 contains 16 residues. This CDR3 is CASSRPGQGNTGELFF. DNA of the CDR3: TGCGCCAGCAGCCGGCCAGGACAGGGGAACACCGGGGAGCTGTTTTTT.

V gene TRBV9 combines with J gene TRBJ1-2; 7 nucleotides match TRBD1. The CDR3 contains 15 residues. CDR1 is SGDLS and CDR2 is YYNGEE in the germline V gene. Germline trimming cut 0 bases from V and 8 bases from J; bases unmatched to any gene: 10. CDR3 sequence (DNA): TGTGCCAGCAGCGTAGGGGGAAACAGGGGTTCCGGCTACACCTTC. This translates into CASSVGGNRGSGYTF.

V and J are TRBV12-3 or TRBV12-4 and TRBJ2-1, with D possibly matching TRBD1 (6 bases). The J call is doubtful: the DNA matches TRBJ2-7 better. This CDR3 is built from 17 residues. CDR3 sequence (DNA): TGTGCCAGCAGTTTAGGAAGGGGACAATTCCTATACAATGAGCAGTACTTC. It yields the protein CASSLGRGQFLYNEQYF.

This clonotype is a singleton in its sample. V is TRBV6-4 and J is TRBJ2-2, with D perhaps TRBD2 (7 bases). CDR1 is MRHNA and CDR2 is SNTAGT in the germline V gene. The CDR3 loop spans 14 amino acids. Trimming shortened V by 3 bases and J by 7 bases, and 12 bases separated the two germline ends. The CDR3 region has the DNA TGTGCCAGCAGTGAACCGGGGGGCAGCGGGGAGCTGTTTTTT. Residues: CASSEPGGSGELFF.

This clonotype was seen more than once but under ten times. The chain employs TRBV29-1 and TRBJ1-1; TRBD1 might be the D (5 bases). The V and J ends lost 5 bases and 0 bases respectively, with 13 bases between them. The V gene's germline CDR1 is SQVTM and CDR2 ANQGSEA. The CDR3 spans 14 residues. The CDR3: CSVHRQNLNTEAFF. The CDR3 DNA sequence: TGCAGCGTTCATCGACAGAATTTGAACACTGAAGCTTTCTTT.

This chain links TRBV5-6 with TRBJ1-2; no reliable D call. The CDR3 sequence is 13 residues long. The V end lost 0 bases, the J end lost 7 bases, and 10 bases lay between the germline ends. CDR1 SGHDT and CDR2 YYEEEE come from the germline V gene. CDR3 protein: CASSLAEASGYTF. In DNA form, the CDR3 reads TGTGCCAGCAGCTTGGCGGAGGCCTCTGGCTACACCTTC.

V is TRBV29-1 and J is TRBJ1-1; 7 bases are shared with TRBD1. The CDR3 contains 13 residues. The ends lost 6 bases at V and 4 bases at J; junction bases unmatched: 8. Germline V gene sequence: CDR1 SQVTM, CDR2 ANQGSEA. CDR3 loop: CSVDATGTTEAFF. CDR3 in DNA: TGCAGCGTCGACGCGACAGGGACCACTGAAGCTTTCTTT. Full variable domain (outside the CDR3, taken from reference TRBV29-1 and TRBJ1-1): SAVISQKPSRDICQRGTSLTIQCQVDSQVTMMFWYRQQPGQSLTLIATANQGSEATYESGFVIDKFPISRPNLTFSTLTVSNMSPEDSSIYLCSVDATGTTEAFFGQGTRLTVV.

The chain links TRBV6-1 to TRBJ2-5; the D is unclear. The DNA end lines up better with TRBJ2-7; the J call may be wrong. The CDR3 covers 14 residues. Germline values: CDR1 MNHNS, CDR2 SASEGT. CDR3 bases: TGTGCCAGCAGTGAACGGTTTCCGACCTACGAGCAGTACTTC. Its protein product is CASSERFPTYEQYF.

This clonotype was picked up a small number of times. The rearrangement uses TRBV9 and TRBJ2-3; the match to TRBD2 covers 10 bases. This CDR3 has 13 residues. Germline-derived CDR1 and CDR2 are SGDLS and YYNGEE. With V trimmed by 10 bases and J by 5 bases, 7 bases remained unmatched. DNA for the CDR3: TGTGCCCCTCCGGGACTAGCGCTAGATACGCAGTATTTT. Translated, it gives CAPPGLALDTQYF.

V usage is TRBV6-2 or TRBV6-3 and J usage is TRBJ2-1, with D maybe TRBD2 (5 bases). Germline assignment: CDR1 MNHEY and CDR2 SVGEGT. The CDR3 runs to 15 residues. Deletions cut 6 bases from V and 0 bases from J, with 12 bases between. The CDR3 sequence: CASRETGSSYNEQFF. In DNA, the CDR3 is TGTGCCAGCAGGGAAACGGGGAGCTCCTACAATGAGCAGTTCTTC.

The chain recombines TRBV6-1 with TRBJ1-6; TRBD1 matches 8 bases. This CDR3 spans 15 amino acids. The trim removed 6 bases at V and 5 bases at J, leaving 6 bases unmatched. Germline CDR1 and CDR2: MNHNS and SASEGT. The CDR3 is CASRYRGENNSPLHF. As DNA, the CDR3 is TGTGCCAGCAGATACAGGGGGGAGAATAATTCACCCCTCCACTTT.

This chain joins TRBV28 and TRBJ2-5, with D possibly called TRBD1 or TRBD2 (6 bases each). The V gene's germline CDR1 is MDHEN and CDR2 SYDVKM. The CDR3 covers 17 residues. The V end was cut by 4 bases, the J end by 2 bases, with 20 bases between. The CDR3 reads CASSSIRRGLLQETQYF. The CDR3, as DNA: TGTGCCAGCAGTTCTATCCGCCGGGGGCTACTACAAGAGACCCAGTACTTC. The full variable domain, with the rest looked up from reference TRBV28 and TRBJ2-5, is DVKVTQSSRYLVKRTGEKVFLECVQDMDHENMFWYRQDPGLGLRLIYFSYDVKMKEKGDIPEGYSVSREKKERFSLILESASTNQTSMYLCASSSIRRGLLQETQYFGPGTRLLVL.

This clonotype was observed a handful of times. This sequence joins TRBV3-1 and TRBJ1-6; D possibly corresponds to TRBD1 (5 bases). From germline, CDR1 is LGHDT and CDR2 YNNKEL (reference sequence). Trimming removed 4 bases from V and 6 bases from J, with 19 bases in between. This CDR3 is 17 amino acids long. The CDR3 sequence: CASSLRRTQGFNSPLHF. The CDR3 nucleotides read TGTGCCAGCAGCCTACGACGAACGCAGGGTTTTAATTCACCCCTCCACTTT.

The chain recombines TRBV9 with TRBJ2-7; 10 positions agree with TRBD1. The trim removed 7 bases at V and 2 bases at J, leaving 6 bases unmatched. Germline-derived CDR1 and CDR2 are SGDLS and YYNGEE. CDR3 size: 14 residues. The CDR3 region has the DNA TGTGCCAGCGGAGGGGACAGGGGCGCCTACGAGCAGTACTTC. It specifies CASGGDRGAYEQYF.

V is TRBV28 and J is TRBJ2-1, with a weak D call TRBD1 (6 bases). Deletions cut 1 base from V and 14 bases from J, with 21 bases between. Looked up from germline, CDR1 is MDHEN and CDR2 is SYDVKM. The CDR3 length is 15 residues. CDR3 sequence: CASSLFSAGDPEEFF. CDR3 sequence (DNA): TGTGCCAGCAGTTTATTTTCGGCAGGGGACCCAGAGGAGTTCTTC.

The CDR3 DNA reads as TGTGCCAGCAGTTTATCCACCGGGACAGGGCCTGGTAGCAATCAGCCCCAGCATTTT. It is translated as CASSLSTGTGPGSNQPQHF. This chain uses TRBV27 with TRBJ1-5; 9 bases are shared with TRBD1. J lost 0 bases, V lost 0 bases, and 9 bases had no gene match. Germline V gene lookup returns CDR1 MNHEY and CDR2 SMNVEV (reference sequence). The CDR3 loop spans 19 amino acids.

There are a few counts of this clonotype. V usage is TRBV28 and J usage is TRBJ2-1; TRBD2 matches at 10 bases. Germline assignment: CDR1 MDHEN and CDR2 SYDVKM. The CDR3 is 15 residues long. V lost 5 bases and J lost 6; bases outside the gene matches: 7. CDR3 loop: CASSPTLAGSNEQFF. The CDR3 nucleotides read TGTGCCAGCAGTCCTACACTAGCGGGGAGCAATGAGCAGTTCTTC.

The table lists this clonotype with a few counts. The chain links TRBV29-1 to TRBJ2-7; TRBD1 agrees at 9 bases. Germline V gives CDR1 SQVTM, CDR2 ANQGSEA. The CDR3 is 15 amino acids. V gave up 4 bases and J gave up 2 bases; unmatched junction bases: 9. The CDR3 nucleotides read TGCAGCGTTGTAGGACAGGGGACTGCGACCTACGAGCAGTACTTC. Translating it yields CSVVGQGTATYEQYF.

The chain couples TRBV20-1 to TRBJ2-1; TRBD2 matches 11 bases. CDR3 length: 14 residues. The germline gives CDR1 DFQATT, CDR2 SNEGSKA (reference sequence). J was trimmed by 6 bases and V by 5 bases; bases with no gene match: 6. The CDR3 coding sequence is TGCAGTGCTCGGGGACTAGCGGACCTCAATGAGCAGTTCTTC. This codes for CSARGLADLNEQFF.

The chain uses TRBV5-4 and TRBJ2-1, with 9 bases lining up with TRBD1. The germline V gene has CDR1 SGHNT and CDR2 YYREEE (reference sequence). The CDR3 spans 16 residues. With V trimmed by 5 bases and J by 9 bases, 15 bases remained unmatched. The CDR3 reads CASSLAGTGTVGEQFF. For the CDR3, the DNA is TGTGCCAGCAGTCTGGCCGGGACAGGGACGGTCGGTGAGCAGTTCTTC.

The rearrangement links TRBV15 to TRBJ1-2; 8 bases are shared with TRBD1. V trimming: 9 bases; J trimming: 0 bases; junction bases outside the gene matches: 9. Germline V gene lookup returns CDR1 LNHNV and CDR2 YYDKDF (reference sequence). The CDR3 consists of 15 residues. The CDR3 here is CATTFDRGANYGYTF. CDR3 coding DNA: TGTGCCACGACCTTCGACAGGGGAGCTAACTATGGCTACACCTTC.

Comments on this clonotype: The junction shows a germline mismatch at one end, possibly a read error. The rearrangement links TRBV7-2 to TRBJ2-6, with a tentative D call TRBD2 (5 bases). The CDR3 totals 15 residues. The germline V gene encodes CDR1 SGHTA and CDR2 FQGNSA. The CDR3 DNA reads TGTGCCTGCAGCCCCGGAGGCTCTGGGGCCAACGTCCTGACTTTC. Protein sequence: CACSPGGSGANVLTF.